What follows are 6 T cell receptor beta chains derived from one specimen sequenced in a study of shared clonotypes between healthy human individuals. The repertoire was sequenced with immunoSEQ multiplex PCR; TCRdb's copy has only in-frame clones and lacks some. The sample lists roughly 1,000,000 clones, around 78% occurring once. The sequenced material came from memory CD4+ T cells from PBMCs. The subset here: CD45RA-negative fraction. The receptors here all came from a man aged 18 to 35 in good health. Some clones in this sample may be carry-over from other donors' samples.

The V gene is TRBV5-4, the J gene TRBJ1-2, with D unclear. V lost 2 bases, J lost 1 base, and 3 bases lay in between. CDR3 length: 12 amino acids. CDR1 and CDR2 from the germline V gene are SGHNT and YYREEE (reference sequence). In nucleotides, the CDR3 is TGTGCCAGCAGCTTCAGTAACTATGGCTACACCTTC. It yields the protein CASSFSNYGYTF.

The CDR3 nucleotides read TGTGCCAGTAGTATACAGGGACAGACAAATAGCAATCAGCCCCAGCATTTT. Protein: CASSIQGQTNSNQPQHF. The chain combines TRBV19 with TRBJ1-5; 7 bases agree with TRBD1. The CDR3 spans 17 residues. The V gene's germline CDR1 is LNHDA and CDR2 SQIVND (reference sequence). The trim removed 2 bases at V and 0 bases at J, leaving 7 bases unmatched.

The CDR3 DNA follows: TGTGCCTGGACCCCGGGGTCCCCCAATGAAAAACTGTTTTTT. This sequence encodes CAWTPGSPNEKLFF. The chain couples TRBV30 to TRBJ1-4; D gene uncertain. Trimming pared 4 bases from V and 5 bases from J, leaving 14 bases between. Germline V gene data show CDR1 as GTSNPN and CDR2 as SVGIG (reference sequence). The CDR3 contains 14 residues.

The CDR3: CASSLWPPRGGEQYF. The CDR3, as DNA: TGTGCCAGCAGTTTATGGCCGCCCCGGGGAGGCGAGCAGTACTTC. This chain uses TRBV28 with TRBJ2-7; D might be TRBD2 (6 bases). The germline V and J ends were trimmed by 0 bases and 6 bases, with 15 bases remaining between them. CDR3 length: 15 residues. Per germline, CDR1 MDHEN and CDR2 SYDVKM.

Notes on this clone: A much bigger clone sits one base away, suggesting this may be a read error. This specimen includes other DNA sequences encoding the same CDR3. Here the CDR3 DNA reads TGCAGCGTTCCTCCGGAAGAGAGAGCCATACAAGAGACCCAGTACTTC. Its protein product is CSVPPEERAIQETQYF. The J gene is TRBJ2-5, the V gene TRBV29-1; no reliable D call. This CDR3 comprises 16 residues. V dropped 5 bases and J dropped 2 bases, with 21 bases sitting between them. In germline, CDR1 is SQVTM, CDR2 ANQGSEA.

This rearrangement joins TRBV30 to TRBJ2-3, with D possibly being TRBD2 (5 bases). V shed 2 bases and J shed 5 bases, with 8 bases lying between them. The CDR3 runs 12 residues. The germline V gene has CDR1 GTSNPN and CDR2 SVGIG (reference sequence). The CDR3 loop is CAWSPGLDTQYF. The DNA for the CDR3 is TGTGCCTGGAGTCCTGGACTAGATACGCAGTATTTT.